Listed below are T cell receptor beta chains from one sample, sequenced in a study of technical replicates of blood from a few donors. TCRdb's copy holds only in-frame clones and misses some; the assay was immunoSEQ multiplex PCR. The sample yields 56,000 or so clones, about 94% seen once. The sequenced sample consisted of PBMCs. These receptors all come from a human donor in good health. Some clones in this sample may be carry-over from other donors' samples. Each CDR3 is given with its conserved first and last residue. D genes are given only for firm matches. Only part of the rows carry a size: once, few, many, or a class if the clone is expanded.

CDR3nt,CDR3aa,abundance,v_gene,d_gene,j_gene
TGTGCCAGCAGCCAAGTTACGGGAGGGGAAACCGGGGAGCTGTTTTTT,CASSQVTGGETGELFF,-,TRBV14,TRBD2,TRBJ2-2
TGCGCCAGCAGCGCGGGCCAGGACTATGGCTACACCTTC,CASSAGQDYGYTF,-,TRBV4-3,-,TRBJ1-2
TGTGCCAGCAGCTTGAAGGGGTCGGGTCGCGAGACCCAGTACTTC,CASSLKGSGRETQYF,-,TRBV5-4,-,TRBJ2-5
TGCGCCAGCAGCTTGGAACCTAACCTTTACAATGAGCAGTTCTTC,CASSLEPNLYNEQFF,-,TRBV5-1,-,TRBJ2-1
TGCGCCAGCAGCCTTCAACTAGCGGGACTTTACAATGAGCAGTTCTTC,CASSLQLAGLYNEQFF,-,TRBV4-3,TRBD2,TRBJ2-1
TGTGCCAGCACCTGGCGGACAGGGGTGGGCTCCTACGAGCAGTACTTC,CASTWRTGVGSYEQYF,-,TRBV6-4,TRBD1,TRBJ2-7
TGTGCCAGCAGCTTAGATGACAGTAACTATGGCTACACCTTC,CASSLDDSNYGYTF,-,TRBV7-6,-,TRBJ1-2
TGTGCCATCAGGATAGAGGCAGCAGCCTACGAGCAGTACTTC,CAIRIEAAAYEQYF,-,TRBV10-3,-,TRBJ2-7
TGTGCCAGCACCCCCGGGACTACCAGCAACGAGCAGTACTTC,CASTPGTTSNEQYF,-,TRBV6-6,TRBD2,TRBJ2-7
TGTGCCAGCAGTGAATTTGAGTCCCAGTACTTC,CASSEFESQYF,-,TRBV25-1,-,TRBJ2-5
TGTGCCAGCAGCCTGGACAGGTTCACTGAAGCTTTCTTT,CASSLDRFTEAFF,-,TRBV14,TRBD1,TRBJ1-1
TGTGCCATCAGTGTACAGGGGGACAGTGAGCAGTTCTTC,CAISVQGDSEQFF,-,TRBV10-3,TRBD1,TRBJ2-1
TGTGCCAGCAGTCCCGTGACACCGGAGGGTGGCTACACCTTC,CASSPVTPEGGYTF,-,TRBV6-5,-,TRBJ1-2
TGTGCCAGCAGTTCTTGGACAGACGTCAATCAGCCCCAGCATTTT,CASSSWTDVNQPQHF,-,TRBV27,-,TRBJ1-5
TGCGCCAGCAGCTTGGCGACTAGCGGGGCCCAAGAGACCCAGTACTTC,CASSLATSGAQETQYF,-,TRBV5-1,TRBD2,TRBJ2-5
TGTGCCAGCAAAAAAGAGGCTTTGAACACTGAAGCTTTCTTT,CASKKEALNTEAFF,few,TRBV6-1,-,TRBJ1-1
TGTGCCAGCAGCGGCGAGACCGGGACACCCATAGACGGGCCCCAGCATTTT,CASSGETGTPIDGPQHF,-,TRBV9,-,TRBJ1-5
TGCGCCAGCAGCGGACAGGTGGCCGGGGCCAACGTCCTGACTTTC,CASSGQVAGANVLTF,-,TRBV5-1,TRBD1,TRBJ2-6
TGCGCCAGCAGCCAAGGAACTCACGTGAGCTCCTACGAGCAGTACTTC,CASSQGTHVSSYEQYF,-,TRBV4-1,-,TRBJ2-7
TGCGCCAGCAGCCCAGACTTGACAGATACGCAGTATTTT,CASSPDLTDTQYF,-,TRBV4-3,-,TRBJ2-3
TGTGCCAGCAGTTACTCCCAGGGAAGACAGCCCCAGCATTTT,CASSYSQGRQPQHF,-,TRBV6-5,-,TRBJ1-5
TGTGCCAGCAGTCCGAAAACAGGGGGACGCGCCCGGGAGCTGTTTTTT,CASSPKTGGRARELFF,large,TRBV27,TRBD1,TRBJ2-2
TGCGCCAGCAGCCGTGGACTAGCGGGAGAAAGAGGAGATACGCAGTATTTT,CASSRGLAGERGDTQYF,-,TRBV4-1,TRBD2,TRBJ2-3
TGTGCCAGCAGCCAAGAGCTAGGACTAGCGGGGTACACAGATACGCAGTATTTT,CASSQELGLAGYTDTQYF,-,TRBV4-2,TRBD2,TRBJ2-3
TGTGCCAGCAGCCCCTCCCGACTAGAGTCTTACTACGAGCAGTACTTC,CASSPSRLESYYEQYF,-,TRBV7-3,-,TRBJ2-7
TGTGCCAGCAGAGCCCCTGCGACAGGGAACTATGGCTACACCTTC,CASRAPATGNYGYTF,-,TRBV2,TRBD1,TRBJ1-2
TGTGCCAGCAGCCCCCCGGGAGGCGGGGAGCTGTTTTTT,CASSPPGGGELFF,-,TRBV13,TRBD2,TRBJ2-2
TGTGCCAGCAGCTTAAGGGGCTCTGGAAACACCATATATTTT,CASSLRGSGNTIYF,-,TRBV7-9,-,TRBJ1-3
TGTGCCAGCAGCTTCTCCACTGAAGCTTTCTTT,CASSFSTEAFF,-,TRBV5-6,-,TRBJ1-1